This paragraph covers one T cell receptor (beta chain) sequence. What it recognizes is unknown. TCR cDNA, made by 5'RACE template switching, carried an added universal primer site and UMIs. TCRdb re-analysed the 5' RACE reads in MiXCR, keeping a single row per CDR3 protein. The data show about 120,000 distinct CDR3 sequences, roughly 9% seen once. The data derive from a study of T cells after yellow fever vaccination. Regarding the study as a whole: The secondary T-cell response peaked on day 5, not day 15, but was weaker. Contamination by abundant bulk-population clonotypes could be present in FACS-sorted repertoires. The booster response re-showed most primary clones: over 95% CD4, more than 80% CD8.

The sequence was obtained from a man aged 18 to 29 who received the YFV17D yellow fever vaccine. The source material was CD8+ T cells sorted from PBMCs, sampled on the day of the yellow fever booster vaccination.

CDR3 sequence (DNA): TGTGCCAGCAGCTTAGTCGGCCCAGATACGCAGTATTTT. Translating it yields CASSLVGPDTQYF. V gene TRBV7-9 combines with J gene TRBJ2-3, with no clear D. Germline-derived CDR1 and CDR2 are SEHNR and FQNEAQ (reference sequence). The CDR3 has 13 amino acids. V lost 1 base, J lost 4 bases, and 6 bases lay in between.